The rows below give T cell receptor beta chains drawn from one sample of a study of cytomegalovirus exposure and HLA in healthy donors. TCRdb keeps only in-frame clones here, not all; method: immunoSEQ multiplex PCR. This repertoire shows approximately 130,000 clones, about 80% found once; its top ten account for around 3%. The sequenced sample consisted of PBMCs. These receptors came from a boy aged 2 to 9 in good health and CMV-seronegative. CDR3s include the opening cysteine and the closing phenylalanine or tryptophan. D genes are given only for firm matches. Size values are once, few and many counts, or a class for expanded clones, and some rows have none.

J gene: TRBJ1-1
clone size: .
D gene: TRBD1
V gene: TRBV6-5
CDR3 protein: CASTSLDRGTEAFF
CDR3 DNA: TGTGCCAGCACCTCCCTCGACAGGGGCACTGAAGCTTTCTTT

J gene: TRBJ2-4
clone size: few
D gene: .
V gene: TRBV6-1
CDR3 protein: CASSAGDINIQYF
CDR3 DNA: TGTGCCAGCAGCGCAGGTGACATAAACATTCAGTACTTC

J gene: TRBJ2-1
clone size: .
D gene: .
V gene: TRBV27
CDR3 protein: CASSGTQTSYNEQFF
CDR3 DNA: TGTGCCAGCAGTGGGACACAAACCTCCTACAATGAGCAGTTCTTC

J gene: TRBJ2-1
clone size: .
D gene: .
V gene: TRBV30
CDR3 protein: CARRDSDPYNEQFF
CDR3 DNA: TGTGCCAGAAGGGACTCCGATCCTTACAATGAGCAGTTCTTC

J gene: TRBJ2-5
clone size: .
D gene: .
V gene: TRBV20-1
CDR3 protein: CSARRGETQYF
CDR3 DNA: TGCAGTGCTAGAAGGGGTGAGACCCAGTACTTC

J gene: TRBJ1-1
clone size: .
D gene: TRBD1
V gene: TRBV5-6
CDR3 protein: CASSSAGTGVRAEAFF
CDR3 DNA: TGTGCCAGCAGCTCGGCAGGGACAGGTGTAAGGGCTGAAGCTTTCTTT

J gene: TRBJ2-1
clone size: .
D gene: .
V gene: TRBV27
CDR3 protein: CASRAGSSYNEQFF
CDR3 DNA: TGTGCCAGCAGGGCGGGTAGCTCCTACAATGAGCAGTTCTTC

J gene: TRBJ1-6
clone size: .
D gene: TRBD1
V gene: TRBV5-6
CDR3 protein: CASSWTGDSPLHF
CDR3 DNA: TGTGCCAGCAGCTGGACAGGAGATTCACCCCTCCACTTT

J gene: TRBJ1-1
clone size: .
D gene: .
V gene: TRBV27
CDR3 protein: CASSFLSGQGLIEAFF
CDR3 DNA: TGTGCCAGCAGTTTCCTCTCGGGGCAGGGACTGATTGAAGCTTTCTTT

J gene: TRBJ2-3
clone size: .
D gene: TRBD1
V gene: TRBV9
CDR3 protein: CASSVAGSGTGAGDTQYF
CDR3 DNA: TGTGCCAGCAGCGTAGCAGGATCCGGGACAGGGGCGGGAGATACGCAGTATTTT

J gene: TRBJ1-4
clone size: .
D gene: .
V gene: TRBV7-8
CDR3 protein: CASSFLNLVAGKATNEKLFF
CDR3 DNA: TGTGCCAGCAGCTTCCTAAATTTGGTTGCGGGGAAAGCAACTAATGAAAAACTGTTTTTT

J gene: TRBJ1-1
clone size: .
D gene: TRBD1
V gene: TRBV7-9
CDR3 protein: CSSSGTVEAFF
CDR3 DNA: TGTTCCAGCAGCGGGACAGTCGAAGCTTTCTTT

J gene: TRBJ2-1
clone size: .
D gene: .
V gene: TRBV5-4
CDR3 protein: CASKGGAGNEQFF
CDR3 DNA: TGTGCCAGCAAGGGGGGAGCGGGGAATGAGCAGTTCTTC

J gene: TRBJ2-5
clone size: .
D gene: .
V gene: TRBV19
CDR3 protein: CASRGLQETQYF
CDR3 DNA: TGTGCCAGTAGGGGACTCCAAGAGACCCAGTACTTC

J gene: TRBJ2-5
clone size: .
D gene: TRBD2
V gene: TRBV5-1
CDR3 protein: CASSSRGLAGGETQYF
CDR3 DNA: TGCGCCAGCAGCTCGCGGGGACTAGCGGGCGGGGAGACCCAGTACTTC

J gene: TRBJ1-1
clone size: .
D gene: .
V gene: TRBV18
CDR3 protein: CASSQGGGVNTEAFF
CDR3 DNA: TGTGCCAGCTCCCAGGGAGGTGGGGTGAACACTGAAGCTTTCTTT

J gene: TRBJ2-1
clone size: .
D gene: TRBD2
V gene: TRBV19
CDR3 protein: CASSSSGDVYNEQFF
CDR3 DNA: TGTGCCAGTAGCTCTAGCGGGGACGTCTACAATGAGCAGTTCTTC

J gene: TRBJ2-3
clone size: .
D gene: .
V gene: TRBV27
CDR3 protein: CASSFQGTDTQYF
CDR3 DNA: TGTGCCAGCAGTTTCCAGGGTACAGATACGCAGTATTTT

J gene: TRBJ2-2
clone size: .
D gene: .
V gene: TRBV19
CDR3 protein: CASSQTLTGTLTGELFF
CDR3 DNA: TGTGCCAGTAGCCAAACCCTAACAGGGACGCTCACCGGGGAGCTGTTTTTT

J gene: TRBJ1-1
clone size: .
D gene: .
V gene: TRBV7-2
CDR3 protein: CASSLADLKRQGNTEAFF
CDR3 DNA: TGTGCCAGCAGCTTAGCGGACCTAAAAAGGCAGGGGAACACTGAAGCTTTCTTT

J gene: TRBJ2-2
clone size: .
D gene: .
V gene: TRBV4-1
CDR3 protein: CASSQDTAGELFF
CDR3 DNA: TGCGCCAGCAGCCAAGATACGGCCGGGGAGCTGTTTTTT

J gene: TRBJ2-3
clone size: .
D gene: .
V gene: TRBV9
CDR3 protein: CASSAQRDISTDTQYF
CDR3 DNA: TGTGCCAGCAGCGCTCAGAGGGACATCAGCACAGATACGCAGTATTTT

J gene: TRBJ1-1
clone size: .
D gene: TRBD1
V gene: TRBV19
CDR3 protein: CASMGQGRLNTEAFF
CDR3 DNA: TGTGCCAGTATGGGACAGGGTAGATTGAACACTGAAGCTTTCTTT

J gene: TRBJ1-6
clone size: once
D gene: TRBD1
V gene: TRBV7-3
CDR3 protein: CASSLKGWGTGSNSPLHF
CDR3 DNA: TGTGCCAGCAGCCTAAAGGGCTGGGGGACAGGGAGTAATTCACCCCTCCACTTT

J gene: TRBJ2-6
clone size: .
D gene: TRBD1
V gene: TRBV6-1
CDR3 protein: CASQGEVAGANVLTF
CDR3 DNA: TGTGCCAGTCAGGGGGAAGTTGCTGGGGCCAACGTCCTGACTTTC

J gene: TRBJ1-2
clone size: .
D gene: .
V gene: TRBV6-1
CDR3 protein: CASDDGGVGGYTF
CDR3 DNA: TGTGCCAGCGACGATGGGGGGGTGGGTGGCTACACCTTC

J gene: TRBJ2-3
clone size: .
D gene: TRBD2
V gene: TRBV19
CDR3 protein: CASSIDLGLGSDTQYF
CDR3 DNA: TGTGCCAGTAGTATAGACCTGGGACTAGGTTCGGATACGCAGTATTTT

J gene: TRBJ1-5
clone size: .
D gene: .
V gene: TRBV10-3
CDR3 protein: CATRLAGLNQPQHF
CDR3 DNA: TGTGCCACCCGACTAGCGGGACTCAATCAGCCCCAGCATTTT

J gene: TRBJ2-7
clone size: .
D gene: .
V gene: TRBV5-1
CDR3 protein: CASSVTPYEQYF
CDR3 DNA: TGCGCCAGCAGCGTGACACCCTACGAGCAGTACTTC

J gene: TRBJ2-7
clone size: .
D gene: .
V gene: TRBV4-1
CDR3 protein: CASSPGMMTVYEQYF
CDR3 DNA: TGCGCCAGCAGCCCTGGCATGATGACAGTCTACGAGCAGTACTTC

J gene: TRBJ2-2
clone size: few
D gene: .
V gene: TRBV5-4
CDR3 protein: CASSLLGGAGELFF
CDR3 DNA: TGTGCCAGCAGCTTGCTCGGAGGAGCCGGGGAGCTGTTTTTT

J gene: TRBJ1-2
clone size: .
D gene: .
V gene: TRBV6-6
CDR3 protein: CASSVPSEGGGYTF
CDR3 DNA: TGTGCCAGCAGTGTACCCTCTGAAGGGGGTGGCTACACCTTC

J gene: TRBJ1-3
clone size: .
D gene: TRBD1
V gene: TRBV11-2
CDR3 protein: CASSNTGTGRSGNTIYF
CDR3 DNA: TGTGCCAGCAGCAACACAGGGACAGGTCGTTCTGGAAACACCATATATTTT

J gene: TRBJ1-2
clone size: .
D gene: .
V gene: TRBV6-5
CDR3 protein: CASSGRGAGYTF
CDR3 DNA: TGTGCCAGCAGTGGGAGGGGGGCTGGCTACACCTTC

J gene: TRBJ1-1
clone size: .
D gene: .
V gene: TRBV7-9
CDR3 protein: CASRAPFTGTLYTEAFF
CDR3 DNA: TGTGCCAGCAGGGCCCCTTTCACCGGGACATTGTACACTGAAGCTTTCTTT

J gene: TRBJ1-4
clone size: .
D gene: .
V gene: TRBV4-3
CDR3 protein: CASSQEGVGEKLFF
CDR3 DNA: TGCGCCAGCAGCCAAGAAGGGGTGGGGGAAAAACTGTTTTTT

J gene: TRBJ2-3
clone size: .
D gene: TRBD1
V gene: TRBV11-2
CDR3 protein: CASSLGVGTGNIDTQYF
CDR3 DNA: TGTGCCAGCAGCTTAGGCGTAGGGACAGGGAATATAGATACGCAGTATTTT

J gene: TRBJ2-5
clone size: .
D gene: .
V gene: TRBV30
CDR3 protein: CAWSLGVGQETQYF
CDR3 DNA: TGTGCCTGGAGTCTAGGTGTTGGGCAAGAGACCCAGTACTTC

J gene: TRBJ2-7
clone size: .
D gene: .
V gene: TRBV29-1
CDR3 protein: CSAGRGAYEQYF
CDR3 DNA: TGCAGCGCAGGACGGGGAGCCTACGAGCAGTACTTC

J gene: TRBJ2-3
clone size: .
D gene: TRBD1
V gene: TRBV19
CDR3 protein: CASSRQGTTDTQYF
CDR3 DNA: TGTGCCAGTAGTAGACAGGGAACCACAGATACGCAGTATTTT

J gene: TRBJ1-2
clone size: few
D gene: TRBD1
V gene: TRBV18
CDR3 protein: CASSGGQSYGYTF
CDR3 DNA: TGTGCCAGCTCGGGGGGACAGAGCTATGGCTACACCTTC

J gene: TRBJ2-7
clone size: .
D gene: .
V gene: TRBV15
CDR3 protein: CATSRGSGSPSYEQYF
CDR3 DNA: TGTGCCACCAGCAGAGGATCAGGGTCCCCTTCCTACGAGCAGTACTTC

J gene: TRBJ1-2
clone size: .
D gene: .
V gene: TRBV14
CDR3 protein: CASSQMPMTGSYGYTF
CDR3 DNA: TGTGCCAGCAGCCAAATGCCTATGACTGGGAGCTATGGCTACACCTTC

J gene: TRBJ2-2
clone size: .
D gene: TRBD2
V gene: TRBV11-2
CDR3 protein: CASSASGKTGELFF
CDR3 DNA: TGTGCCAGCAGCGCTAGCGGGAAAACAGGGGAGCTGTTTTTT

J gene: TRBJ1-1
clone size: .
D gene: .
V gene: TRBV11-1
CDR3 protein: CASSLGRRVPRDTEAFF
CDR3 DNA: TGTGCCAGCAGCTTAGGAAGGAGGGTCCCCCGGGACACTGAAGCTTTCTTT

J gene: TRBJ1-2
clone size: few
D gene: .
V gene: TRBV7-9
CDR3 protein: CASSSTGVIYGYTF
CDR3 DNA: TGTGCCAGCAGCTCCACCGGGGTGATCTATGGCTACACCTTC

J gene: TRBJ2-3
clone size: .
D gene: TRBD2
V gene: TRBV7-9
CDR3 protein: CASSPEGGSWPDTQYF
CDR3 DNA: TGTGCCAGCAGCCCGGAAGGCGGGAGCTGGCCAGATACGCAGTATTTT

J gene: TRBJ1-2
clone size: .
D gene: .
V gene: TRBV5-6
CDR3 protein: CASDGGVGGYTF
CDR3 DNA: TGTGCCAGCGACGGCGGTGTGGGTGGCTACACCTTC

J gene: TRBJ2-3
clone size: .
D gene: .
V gene: TRBV5-1
CDR3 protein: CASSLARGTDTQYF
CDR3 DNA: TGCGCCAGCAGCTTGGCCCGGGGGACAGATACGCAGTATTTT

J gene: TRBJ1-5
clone size: .
D gene: TRBD1
V gene: TRBV30
CDR3 protein: CAWSRGLNQPQHF
CDR3 DNA: TGTGCCTGGAGTAGGGGGCTCAATCAGCCCCAGCATTTT

J gene: TRBJ1-5
clone size: .
D gene: TRBD1
V gene: TRBV9
CDR3 protein: CASSPWDRPSNQPQHF
CDR3 DNA: TGTGCCAGCAGCCCATGGGACAGGCCTAGCAATCAGCCCCAGCATTTT

J gene: TRBJ2-1
clone size: .
D gene: .
V gene: TRBV18
CDR3 protein: CASSPKQDEQFF
CDR3 DNA: TGTGCCAGCTCACCGAAACAGGATGAGCAGTTCTTC

J gene: TRBJ2-2
clone size: few
D gene: .
V gene: TRBV6-4
CDR3 protein: CASSRGADTGELFF
CDR3 DNA: TGTGCCAGCAGCAGGGGCGCTGACACCGGGGAGCTGTTTTTT